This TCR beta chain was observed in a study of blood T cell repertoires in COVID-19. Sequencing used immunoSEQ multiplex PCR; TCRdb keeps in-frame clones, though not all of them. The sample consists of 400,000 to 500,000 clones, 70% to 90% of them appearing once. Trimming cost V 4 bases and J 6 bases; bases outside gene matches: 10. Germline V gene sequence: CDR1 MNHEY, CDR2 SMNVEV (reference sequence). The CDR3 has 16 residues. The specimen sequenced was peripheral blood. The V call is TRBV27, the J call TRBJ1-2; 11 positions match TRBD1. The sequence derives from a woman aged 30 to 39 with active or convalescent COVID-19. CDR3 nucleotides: TGTGCCAGCAGTTCAGCCAGGACAGGGGGCGGGAATGGCTACACCTTC. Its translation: CASSSARTGGGNGYTF.